This T cell receptor beta chain stems from a study of early T cells in non-severe SARS-CoV-2 infection. This clonotype has ten or more counts. Its antigen is still unknown. Study observations and caveats: The VDJdb matching leaned toward anti-spike CD8 responses and overlooked private and CD4 specificities.

Individual cDNA molecules received unique molecular identifiers. In TCRdb, the 5' RACE reads were re-called with MiXCR into one record per CDR3 protein. The table has about 35,000 distinct CDR3 sequences, 5% to 6.5% seen once. Here the sequenced sample was whole blood, taken at baseline. This sequence was found in an adult who was a healthcare worker with PCR-confirmed SARS-CoV-2 infection or an uninfected control (not recorded which).

The CDR3 DNA reads as TGTGCCAGCAGTCCCTGGGGAGAATCCTACAATGAGCAGTTCTTC. As protein: CASSPWGESYNEQFF. The V call is TRBV6-2 or TRBV6-3, the J call TRBJ2-1; possibly TRBD2 for D (5 bases). Trimming stripped 5 bases from V and 1 base from J, with 12 bases between. CDR3 length: 15 amino acids. CDR1 MNHEY and CDR2 SVGEGT come from the germline V gene.